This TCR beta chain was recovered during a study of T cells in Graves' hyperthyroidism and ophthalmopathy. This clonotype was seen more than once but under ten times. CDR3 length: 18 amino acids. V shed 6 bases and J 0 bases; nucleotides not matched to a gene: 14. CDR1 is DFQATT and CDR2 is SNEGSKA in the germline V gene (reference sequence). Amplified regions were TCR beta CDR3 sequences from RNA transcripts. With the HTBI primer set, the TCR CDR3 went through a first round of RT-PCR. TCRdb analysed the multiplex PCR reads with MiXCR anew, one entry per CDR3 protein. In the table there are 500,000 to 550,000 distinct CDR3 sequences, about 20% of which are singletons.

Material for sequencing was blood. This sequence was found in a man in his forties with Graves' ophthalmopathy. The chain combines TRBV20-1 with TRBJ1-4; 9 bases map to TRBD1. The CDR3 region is CSARTRTGAFATNEKLFF. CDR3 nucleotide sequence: TGCAGTGCCAGGACTCGGACAGGGGCGTTTGCAACTAATGAAAAACTGTTTTTT.